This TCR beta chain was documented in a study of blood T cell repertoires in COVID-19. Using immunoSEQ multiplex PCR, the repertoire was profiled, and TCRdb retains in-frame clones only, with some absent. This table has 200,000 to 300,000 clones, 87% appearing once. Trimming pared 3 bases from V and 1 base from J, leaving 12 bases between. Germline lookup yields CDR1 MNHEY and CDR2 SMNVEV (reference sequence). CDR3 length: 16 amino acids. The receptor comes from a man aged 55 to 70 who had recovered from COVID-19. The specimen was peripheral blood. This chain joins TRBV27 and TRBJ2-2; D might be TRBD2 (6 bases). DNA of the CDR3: TGTGCCAGCAGTTTTAGTAGCGGAAGGAACACCGGGGAGCTGTTTTTT. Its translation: CASSFSSGRNTGELFF.